These T cell receptor beta chains were read from a single sample in a study of graft-versus-host responses after intestinal transplantation. Assay: immunoSEQ multiplex PCR; the TCRdb copy retains only in-frame clones and omits some. The data contain around 13,000 clones, about 36% of them singletons. The sample consisted of alloreactive CD4+ T cells from a mixed lymphocyte reaction culture, taken before intestinal transplant. Receptors originate from a human patient who received an intestinal transplant. Both conserved end residues are part of each CDR3. A D gene is named only where the DNA matches it firmly. Clone size is shown for a subset of rows, as once, few, many or a class of expanded clone.

CDR3	DNA	V	J	size	D
CASSLYPGESFGAFF	TGTGCCAGCAGCTTATATCCAGGGGAGTCTTTTGGAGCTTTCTTT	TRBV7-9	TRBJ1-1	NA	NA
CASSIGLAWNQPQHF	TGTGCCAGTAGTATAGGTCTCGCGTGGAATCAGCCCCAGCATTTT	TRBV19	TRBJ1-5	NA	NA
CASSTVTGLLYGYTF	TGTGCCAGCAGCACCGTGACAGGTCTACTCTATGGCTACACCTTC	TRBV7-2	TRBJ1-2	medium-sized	NA
CASSLLDRGPIWHF	TGTGCCAGCAGCTTATTGGACAGGGGGCCCATTTGGCATTTT	TRBV5-5	TRBJ1-5	NA	TRBD1
CASSPVSSYEQYF	TGTGCCAGCTCACCCGTCAGCTCCTACGAGCAGTACTTC	TRBV18	TRBJ2-7	once	NA
CATSRDPSGRQGVTDTQYF	TGTGCCACCAGCAGAGATCCTAGCGGGCGACAGGGGGTCACAGATACGCAGTATTTT	TRBV15	TRBJ2-3	few	NA
CASSGSTGIRYGYTF	TGTGCCAGCAGCGGTAGCACAGGGATTCGGTATGGCTACACCTTC	TRBV2	TRBJ1-2	few	NA
CASSFSGSVYDEQYF	TGTGCCAGCAGCTTTTCAGGGTCGGTTTATGACGAGCAGTACTTC	TRBV7-2	TRBJ2-7	NA	NA
CASSIAPTGIYGYTF	TGTGCCAGTAGTATAGCTCCTACCGGTATCTATGGCTACACCTTC	TRBV19	TRBJ1-2	medium-sized	NA
CASSSSGAVHGYTF	TGTGCCAGCAGTTCCTCAGGGGCGGTACATGGCTACACCTTC	TRBV6-5	TRBJ1-2	NA	NA
CATSSGTSGGGGYEQYF	TGTGCCACTTCCTCCGGGACTAGCGGGGGGGGTGGATACGAGCAGTACTTC	TRBV19	TRBJ2-7	NA	TRBD2
CASSESGFYGYTF	TGTGCCAGCAGTGAATCAGGTTTCTATGGCTACACCTTC	TRBV6-4	TRBJ1-2	NA	NA
CASEGLADYNEQFF	TGTGCCAGCGAGGGACTAGCGGACTACAATGAGCAGTTCTTC	TRBV7-2	TRBJ2-1	NA	TRBD2
CASSQDVPYGYTF	TGCGCCAGCAGCCAAGACGTCCCCTATGGCTACACCTTC	TRBV4-1	TRBJ1-2	NA	NA
CSVDPLGGYNEQFF	TGCAGCGTTGACCCACTAGGGGGTTACAATGAGCAGTTCTTC	TRBV29-1	TRBJ2-1	NA	NA
CASSLDSPGGAFF	TGTGCCAGCAGCTTAGATAGCCCGGGGGGGGCTTTCTTT	TRBV7-9	TRBJ1-1	NA	NA
CASSEIIPGVSGGPQHF	TGTGCCAGCAGTGAAATTATCCCAGGGGTCTCAGGCGGGCCCCAGCATTTT	TRBV6-1	TRBJ1-5	NA	NA
CAISGQHNEQFF	TGTGCCATCAGTGGACAGCACAATGAGCAGTTCTTC	TRBV10-3	TRBJ2-1	NA	NA
CASSPPLGHPFYEQYF	TGTGCCAGCAGCCCGCCTCTGGGCCACCCGTTCTACGAGCAGTACTTC	TRBV9	TRBJ2-7	NA	NA
CASSLGTGANNYGYTF	TGTGCCAGCAGCCTCGGGACAGGGGCCAATAACTATGGCTACACCTTC	TRBV7-2	TRBJ1-2	NA	TRBD1
CASSIGGWGNSPLHF	TGTGCCAGTAGTATCGGGGGTTGGGGCAATTCACCCCTCCACTTT	TRBV19	TRBJ1-6	few	NA
CASSRDYADEQFF	TGTGCCAGCAGCCGGGACTACGCCGATGAGCAGTTCTTC	TRBV9	TRBJ2-1	NA	TRBD2
CASSLTGEGNTIYF	TGTGCCAGCAGCTTAACCGGGGAAGGAAACACCATATATTTT	TRBV7-9	TRBJ1-3	NA	NA
CASSQALGNTEAFF	TGTGCCAGCAGCCAAGCTCTTGGGAACACTGAAGCTTTCTTT	TRBV27	TRBJ1-1	medium-sized	NA
CASSFKGQGAYGYTF	TGTGCCAGCAGCTTTAAGGGGCAGGGGGCTTATGGCTACACCTTC	TRBV5-4	TRBJ1-2	few	TRBD1
CASSFQRGAYNEQFF	TGTGCCAGCAGTTTCCAGCGGGGGGCTTACAATGAGCAGTTCTTC	TRBV28	TRBJ2-1	NA	TRBD2
CASSQWTGDSYEQYF	TGCGCCAGCAGCCAATGGACAGGGGACTCCTACGAGCAGTACTTC	TRBV4-3	TRBJ2-7	NA	TRBD1
CASSLEAGFGAFF	TGTGCCAGCAGCTTAGAGGCGGGGTTTGGCGCTTTCTTT	TRBV7-2	TRBJ1-1	NA	NA
CASSVEVGYEQYF	TGTGCCAGCAGCGTAGAAGTCGGCTACGAGCAGTACTTC	TRBV9	TRBJ2-7	few	NA
CAISPGQGAYEQYF	TGTGCCATCAGTCCGGGACAGGGGGCCTACGAGCAGTACTTC	TRBV10-3	TRBJ2-7	NA	TRBD1
CASSLALWGVGSGSSGNTIYF	TGTGCCAGCAGCTTAGCTCTATGGGGAGTGGGGTCCGGGAGCTCTGGAAACACCATATATTTT	TRBV7-2	TRBJ1-3	NA	NA
CASSVTSVGADTQYF	TGTGCCAGCAGCGTGACTAGCGTTGGGGCAGATACGCAGTATTTT	TRBV9	TRBJ2-3	NA	TRBD2
CASSIPGGNEQFF	TGTGCCAGCAGTATCCCGGGAGGGAATGAGCAGTTCTTC	TRBV2	TRBJ2-1	once	TRBD2
CASSPPGGQGQFF	TGTGCCAGCTCACCTCCGGGGGGGCAGGGGCAGTTCTTC	TRBV18	TRBJ2-1	NA	TRBD2
CAISELVTSYGYTF	TGTGCCATCAGTGAGCTGGTGACATCCTATGGCTACACCTTC	TRBV10-3	TRBJ1-2	medium-sized	NA
CAWSRQGASIHEQYF	TGTGCCTGGAGTCGACAGGGGGCATCCATCCACGAGCAGTACTTC	TRBV30	TRBJ2-7	NA	TRBD1
CSASGNYGYTF	TGCAGTGCTAGTGGCAACTATGGCTACACCTTC	TRBV20-1	TRBJ1-2	NA	NA
CARRNSGGRVNEQFF	TGTGCCAGAAGAAATAGCGGGGGGCGGGTAAATGAGCAGTTCTTC	TRBV2	TRBJ2-1	NA	TRBD2
CAISESAQLNIQYF	TGTGCCATCAGTGAGTCGGCACAGTTAAACATTCAGTACTTC	TRBV10-3	TRBJ2-4	medium-sized	NA
CASSYNAGSGDGYTF	TGTGCCAGCAGTTACAACGCAGGATCAGGTGATGGCTACACCTTC	TRBV6-6	TRBJ1-2	NA	NA
CASSPDGTGGWNTIYF	TGCGCCAGCAGCCCCGATGGGACAGGGGGATGGAACACCATATATTTT	TRBV4-3	TRBJ1-3	few	TRBD1